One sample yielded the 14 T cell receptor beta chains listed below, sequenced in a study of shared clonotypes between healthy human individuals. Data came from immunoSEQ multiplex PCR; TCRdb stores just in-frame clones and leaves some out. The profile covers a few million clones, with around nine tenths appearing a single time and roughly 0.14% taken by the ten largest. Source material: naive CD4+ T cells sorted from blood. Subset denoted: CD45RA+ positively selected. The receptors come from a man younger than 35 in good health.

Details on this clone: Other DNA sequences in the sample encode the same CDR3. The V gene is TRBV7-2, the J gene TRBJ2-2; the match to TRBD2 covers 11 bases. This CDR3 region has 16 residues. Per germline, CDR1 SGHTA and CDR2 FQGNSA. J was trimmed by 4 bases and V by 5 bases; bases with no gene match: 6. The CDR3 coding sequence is TGTGCCAGCAGCCCACTAGCGGGAGTCGGCACCGGGGAGCTGTTTTTT. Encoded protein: CASSPLAGVGTGELFF.

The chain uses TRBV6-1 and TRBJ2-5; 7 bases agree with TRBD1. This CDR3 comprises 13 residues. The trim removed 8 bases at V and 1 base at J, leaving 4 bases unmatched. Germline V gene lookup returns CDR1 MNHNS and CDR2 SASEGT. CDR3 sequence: CASHRGPQETQYF. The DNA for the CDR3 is TGTGCCAGCCACAGGGGCCCCCAAGAGACCCAGTACTTC.

The CDR3 coding sequence is TGTGCCTGGAGTGAGGGGAACACCGGGGAGCTGTTTTTT. It yields the protein CAWSEGNTGELFF. The chain is built from TRBV30 and TRBJ2-2; no clear D. This CDR3 has 13 amino acids. The V end was cut by 1 base, the J end by 1 base, with 4 bases between. Looked up from germline, CDR1 is GTSNPN and CDR2 is SVGIG (reference sequence).

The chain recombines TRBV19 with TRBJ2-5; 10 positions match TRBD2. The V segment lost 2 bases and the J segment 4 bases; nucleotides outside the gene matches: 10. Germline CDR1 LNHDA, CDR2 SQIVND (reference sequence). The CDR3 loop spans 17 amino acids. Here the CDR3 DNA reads TGTGCCAGTAGTATACTAGCGGGGGCCGCAACTGGAGAGACCCAGTACTTC. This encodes CASSILAGAATGETQYF.

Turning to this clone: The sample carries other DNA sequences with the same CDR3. CDR3 nucleotides: TGTGCCAGCAGTTCTCCGGGGACTGAAGCTTTCTTT. Translation gives CASSSPGTEAFF. This chain connects TRBV6-5 to TRBJ1-1; D remains ambiguous. CDR3 length: 12 amino acids. Germline assignment: CDR1 MNHEY and CDR2 SVGAGI. Trimming removed 4 bases from V and 5 bases from J, with 8 bases in between.

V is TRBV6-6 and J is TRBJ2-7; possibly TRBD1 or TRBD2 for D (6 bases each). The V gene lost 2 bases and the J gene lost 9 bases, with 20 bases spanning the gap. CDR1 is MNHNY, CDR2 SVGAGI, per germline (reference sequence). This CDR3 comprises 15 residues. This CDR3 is CASSYVGAGGAGQYF. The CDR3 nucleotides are TGTGCCAGCAGTTACGTGGGGGCCGGGGGCGCTGGGCAGTACTTC.

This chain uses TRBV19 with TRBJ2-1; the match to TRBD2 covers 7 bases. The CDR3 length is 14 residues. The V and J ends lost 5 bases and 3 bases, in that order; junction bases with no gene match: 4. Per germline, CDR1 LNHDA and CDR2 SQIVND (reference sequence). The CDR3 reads CASSGAGRYNEQFF. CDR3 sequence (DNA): TGTGCCAGTAGTGGAGCGGGACGCTACAATGAGCAGTTCTTC.

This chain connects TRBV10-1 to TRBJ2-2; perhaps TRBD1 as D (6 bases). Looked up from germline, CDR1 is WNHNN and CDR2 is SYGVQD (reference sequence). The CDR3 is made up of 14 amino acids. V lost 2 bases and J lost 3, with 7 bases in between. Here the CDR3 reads CASSERTDTGELFF. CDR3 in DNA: TGCGCCAGCAGTGAGAGGACAGACACCGGGGAGCTGTTTTTT.

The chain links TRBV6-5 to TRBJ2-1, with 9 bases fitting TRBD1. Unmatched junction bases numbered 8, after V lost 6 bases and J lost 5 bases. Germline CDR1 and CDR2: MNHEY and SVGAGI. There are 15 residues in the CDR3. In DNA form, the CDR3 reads TGTGCCAGCAGGCAGCAGGACAGGGGCCACAATGAGCAGTTCTTC. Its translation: CASRQQDRGHNEQFF.

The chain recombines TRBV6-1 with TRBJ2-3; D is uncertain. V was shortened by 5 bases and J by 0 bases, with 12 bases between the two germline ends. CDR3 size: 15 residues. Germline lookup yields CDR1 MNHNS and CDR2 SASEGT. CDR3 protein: CASSNYLESTDTQYF. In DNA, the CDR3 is TGTGCCAGCAGTAATTACCTCGAAAGCACAGATACGCAGTATTTT.

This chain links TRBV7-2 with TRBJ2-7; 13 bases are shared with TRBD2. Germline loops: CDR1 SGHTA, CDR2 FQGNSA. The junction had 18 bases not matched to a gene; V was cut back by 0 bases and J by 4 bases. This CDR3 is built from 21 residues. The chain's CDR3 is CASSLAGGGSLLAGGRYEQYF. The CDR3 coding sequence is TGTGCCAGCAGCTTAGCGGGGGGTGGGAGTTTACTAGCGGGAGGGAGGTACGAGCAGTACTTC.

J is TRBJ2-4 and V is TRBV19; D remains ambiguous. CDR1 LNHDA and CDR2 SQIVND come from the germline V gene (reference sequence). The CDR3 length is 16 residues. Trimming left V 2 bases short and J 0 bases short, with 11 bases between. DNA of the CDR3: TGTGCCAGTAGTATACCCGAAACCAGAGCCAAAAACATTCAGTACTTC. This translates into CASSIPETRAKNIQYF. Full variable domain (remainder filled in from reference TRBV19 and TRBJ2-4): DGGITQSPKYLFRKEGQNVTLSCEQNLNHDAMYWYRQDPGQGLRLIYYSQIVNDFQKGDIAEGYSVSREKKESFPLTVTSAQKNPTAFYLCASSIPETRAKNIQYFGAGTRLSVL.

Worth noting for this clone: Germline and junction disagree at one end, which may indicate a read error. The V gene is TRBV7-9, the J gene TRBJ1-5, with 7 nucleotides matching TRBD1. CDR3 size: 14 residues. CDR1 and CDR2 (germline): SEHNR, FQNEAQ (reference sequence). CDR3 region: CASSFDRDNQPRHF. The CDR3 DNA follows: TGTGCCAGCAGCTTTGACAGGGACAATCAGCCCCGGCATTTT.

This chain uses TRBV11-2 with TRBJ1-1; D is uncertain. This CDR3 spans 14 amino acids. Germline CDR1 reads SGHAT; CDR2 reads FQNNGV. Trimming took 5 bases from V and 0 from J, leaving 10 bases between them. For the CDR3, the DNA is TGTGCCAGCAGCCCCCGGGCTATGAACACTGAAGCTTTCTTT. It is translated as CASSPRAMNTEAFF.